This T cell receptor (beta chain) was recovered during a study of beta chain features in type 1 diabetes. Study details: Across the samples, 107,917,701 sorted cells were examined in total.

This clone turned up a few times. Its antigen is undetermined. Per the germline V gene, CDR1 is LGHNA and CDR2 is YNFKEQ. This CDR3 has 17 residues. V lost 4 bases to trimming and J lost 0 bases; unmatched junction nucleotides: 7. Study-level findings and limits: Shortening of TCRB CDR3s, moderate but significant, appeared in all four CD4+ subsets of Type 1 diabetes patients. Cells with high TCR expression could be over-represented by cDNA sequencing.

Since all of the isolated RNA was reverse transcribed, expressed TCRB transcripts were what got sequenced. The data were produced by immunoSEQ multiplex PCR, yet TCRdb's version contains in-frame clones alone and is incomplete. The data contain hundreds of thousands of clones, roughly 31% of them seen just once; the ten biggest clones take up almost 0.065%. The origin of this receptor is a man aged 18 to 29 in good health. The J gene is TRBJ1-4, the V gene TRBV4-2; 8 bases map to TRBD1. The sample comprised naive CD4+ T cells from blood. The DNA of the CDR3 is TGTGCCAGCAGCCCCACAGGGGGAACAGCAACTAATGAAAAACTGTTTTTT. Protein product: CASSPTGGTATNEKLFF.